Listed here are 6 T cell receptor beta chains from one sample, sequenced in a study of cytomegalovirus exposure and HLA in healthy donors. Researchers ran the PCR with 60 Vbeta and 13 Jbeta primers. Data came from immunoSEQ multiplex PCR; TCRdb stores just in-frame clones and leaves some out. The repertoire holds approximately 220,000 clones, less than 85% seen once, with 0.22% in the top ten. The sequenced material came from PBMCs. The receptors derive from a girl aged 2-10 years in good health and CMV-seronegative.

This rearrangement joins TRBV4-1 to TRBJ2-1; 10 bases fit TRBD2. The germline V gene has CDR1 MGHRA and CDR2 YSYEKL. The CDR3 spans 16 residues. The V gene end was trimmed by 2 bases and the J gene end by 7 bases; junction bases not matched to a gene: 8. The CDR3 region is CASSQRAGGQYNEQFF. The DNA of the CDR3 is TGCGCCAGCAGCCAACGAGCGGGGGGGCAATATAATGAGCAGTTCTTC.

CDR3 sequence reads: CSVEGTGGYEQYF. The CDR3 DNA is TGCAGCGTTGAAGGGACAGGGGGCTACGAGCAGTACTTC. The chain employs TRBV29-1 and TRBJ2-7; 10 nucleotides line up with TRBD1. Germline V gene data show CDR1 as SQVTM and CDR2 as ANQGSEA. Trimming took 1 base from V and 3 from J; bases not matched to a gene: 0. The CDR3 extends over 13 amino acids.

The V and J genes are TRBV19 and TRBJ1-5; 10 bases are shared with TRBD1. The V gene's germline CDR1 is LNHDA and CDR2 SQIVND (reference sequence). The CDR3 is 17 amino acids. V dropped 4 bases and J dropped 2; count of bases not matched to a gene: 8. This CDR3 is CASSTLTGTGGNQPQHF. In DNA, the CDR3 is TGTGCCAGTAGTACCTTAACCGGGACAGGGGGCAATCAGCCCCAGCATTTT.

The chain combines TRBV5-4 with TRBJ2-7, with 9 bases matching TRBD1. The CDR3 has 16 residues. Germline assignment: CDR1 SGHNT and CDR2 YYREEE (reference sequence). The ends lost 4 bases at V and 2 bases at J; junction bases unmatched: 10. The DNA of the CDR3 is TGTGCCAGCAGCCTAAATATAGACAGGGGGACCTACGAGCAGTACTTC. Its translation is CASSLNIDRGTYEQYF.

The V call is TRBV5-1, the J call TRBJ2-7; 7 bases map to TRBD1. CDR1 SGHRS and CDR2 YFSETQ come from the germline V gene. J gave up 13 bases and V 0 bases, and 7 bases lay outside the gene matches. This CDR3 has 12 residues. The CDR3 here is CASSLESGGLYF. The CDR3 bases are TGCGCCAGCAGCTTGGAGTCAGGGGGTCTTTACTTC.

The chain carries TRBV2 and TRBJ2-3, with TRBD2 matching 10 bases. The CDR3 consists of 18 residues. V gave up 1 base and J gave up 4 bases; unmatched junction bases: 11. CDR1 SNHLY and CDR2 FYNNEI come from the germline V gene. In nucleotides, the CDR3 is TGTGCCAGCAGTGAAGTGGTATTAGCGGGGGGCGAGGCAGATACGCAGTATTTT. This sequence encodes CASSEVVLAGGEADTQYF.